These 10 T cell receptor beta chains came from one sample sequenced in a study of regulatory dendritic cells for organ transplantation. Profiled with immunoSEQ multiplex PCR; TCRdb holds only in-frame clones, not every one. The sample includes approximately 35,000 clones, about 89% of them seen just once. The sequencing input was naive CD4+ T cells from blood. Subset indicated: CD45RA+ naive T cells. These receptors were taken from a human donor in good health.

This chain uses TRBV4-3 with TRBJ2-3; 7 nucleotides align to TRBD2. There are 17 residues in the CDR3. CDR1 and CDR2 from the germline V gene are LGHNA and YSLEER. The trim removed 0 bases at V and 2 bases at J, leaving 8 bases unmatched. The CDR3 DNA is TGCGCCAGCAGCCAAGATCGGGCTAGCGGTCTCACAGATACGCAGTATTTT. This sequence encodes CASSQDRASGLTDTQYF.

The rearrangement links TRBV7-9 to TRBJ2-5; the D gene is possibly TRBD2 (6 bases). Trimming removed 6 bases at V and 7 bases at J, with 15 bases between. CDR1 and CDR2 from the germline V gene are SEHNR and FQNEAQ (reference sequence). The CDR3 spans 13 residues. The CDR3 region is CASRPGSPGTQYF. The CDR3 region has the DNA TGTGCCAGCAGACCCGGGAGTCCAGGGACCCAGTACTTC.

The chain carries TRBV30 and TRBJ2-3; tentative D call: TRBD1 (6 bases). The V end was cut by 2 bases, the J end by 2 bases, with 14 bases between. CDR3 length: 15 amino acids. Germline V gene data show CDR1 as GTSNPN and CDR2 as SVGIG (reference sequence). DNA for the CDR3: TGTGCCTGGAGTTTGGGGGCCTTTTACACAGATACGCAGTATTTT. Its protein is CAWSLGAFYTDTQYF.

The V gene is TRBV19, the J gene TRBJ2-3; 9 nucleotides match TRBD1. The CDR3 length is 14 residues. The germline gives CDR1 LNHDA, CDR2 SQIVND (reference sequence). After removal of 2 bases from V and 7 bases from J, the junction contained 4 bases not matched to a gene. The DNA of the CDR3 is TGTGCCAGTAGTATAACAGGGGGCGTTCATACGCAGTATTTT. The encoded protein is CASSITGGVHTQYF.

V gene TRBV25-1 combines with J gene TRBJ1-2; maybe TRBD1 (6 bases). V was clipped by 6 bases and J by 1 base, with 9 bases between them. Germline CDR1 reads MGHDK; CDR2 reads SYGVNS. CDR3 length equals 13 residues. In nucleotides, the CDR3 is TGTGCCAGCAGCGGGGGCTTTAACTATGGCTACACCTTC. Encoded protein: CASSGGFNYGYTF.

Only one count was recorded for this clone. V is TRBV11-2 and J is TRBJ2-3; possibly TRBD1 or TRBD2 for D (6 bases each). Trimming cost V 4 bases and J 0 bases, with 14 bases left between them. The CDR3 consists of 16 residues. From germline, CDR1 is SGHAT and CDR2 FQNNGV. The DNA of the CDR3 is TGTGCCAGCAGCTCAGGGGACTCTAGGAGCACAGATACGCAGTATTTT. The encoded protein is CASSSGDSRSTDTQYF.

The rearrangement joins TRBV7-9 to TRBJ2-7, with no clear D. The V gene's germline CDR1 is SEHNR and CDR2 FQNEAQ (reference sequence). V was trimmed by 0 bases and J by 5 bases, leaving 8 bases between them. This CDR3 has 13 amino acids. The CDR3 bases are TGTGCCAGCAGCTTAGCTTTAGGGAACGAGCAGTACTTC. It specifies CASSLALGNEQYF.

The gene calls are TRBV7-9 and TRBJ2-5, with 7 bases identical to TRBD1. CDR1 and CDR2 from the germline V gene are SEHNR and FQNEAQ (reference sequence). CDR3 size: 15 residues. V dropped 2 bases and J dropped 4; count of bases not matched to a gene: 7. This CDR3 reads CASSLTGQVGETQYF. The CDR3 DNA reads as TGTGCCAGCAGCTTAACCGGACAGGTGGGAGAGACCCAGTACTTC.

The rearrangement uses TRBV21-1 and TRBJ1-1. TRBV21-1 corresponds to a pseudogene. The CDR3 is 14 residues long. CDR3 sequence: CASRPYSENTEAFF. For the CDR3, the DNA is TGTGCCAGCAGGCCCTACTCTGAGAACACTGAAGCTTTCTTT.

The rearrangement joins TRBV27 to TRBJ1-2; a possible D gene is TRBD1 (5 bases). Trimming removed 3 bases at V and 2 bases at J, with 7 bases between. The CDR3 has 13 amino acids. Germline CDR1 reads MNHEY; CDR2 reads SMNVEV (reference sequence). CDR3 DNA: TGTGCCAGCAGTTTTCCAGGGAACTATGGCTACACCTTC. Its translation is CASSFPGNYGYTF.